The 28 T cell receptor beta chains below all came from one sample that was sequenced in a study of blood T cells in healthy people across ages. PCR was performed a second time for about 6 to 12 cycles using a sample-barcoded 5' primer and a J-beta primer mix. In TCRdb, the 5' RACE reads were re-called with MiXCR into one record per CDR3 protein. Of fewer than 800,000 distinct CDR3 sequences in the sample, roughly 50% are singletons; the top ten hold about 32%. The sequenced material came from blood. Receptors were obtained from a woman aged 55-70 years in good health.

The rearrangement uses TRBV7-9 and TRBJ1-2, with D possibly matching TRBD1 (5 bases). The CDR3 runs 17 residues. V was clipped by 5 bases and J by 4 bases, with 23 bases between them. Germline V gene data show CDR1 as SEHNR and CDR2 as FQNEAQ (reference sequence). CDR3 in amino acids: CASSPGGTARNSYGYTF. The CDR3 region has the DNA TGTGCCAGCAGCCCCGGTGGGACCGCGAGAAATTCCTATGGCTACACCTTC. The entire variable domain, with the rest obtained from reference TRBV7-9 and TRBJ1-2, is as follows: DTGVSQNPRHKITKRGQNVTFRCDPISEHNRLYWYRQTLGQGPEFLTYFQNEAQLEKSRLLSDRFSAERPKGSFSTLEIQRTEQGDSAMYLCASSPGGTARNSYGYTFGSGTRLTVV.

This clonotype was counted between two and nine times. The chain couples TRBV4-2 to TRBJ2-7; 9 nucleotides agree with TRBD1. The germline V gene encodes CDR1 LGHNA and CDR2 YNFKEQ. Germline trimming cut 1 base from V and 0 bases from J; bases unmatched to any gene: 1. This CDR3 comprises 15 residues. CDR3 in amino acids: CASSQGDRASYEQYF. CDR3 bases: TGTGCCAGCAGCCAAGGGGACAGGGCCTCCTACGAGCAGTACTTC.

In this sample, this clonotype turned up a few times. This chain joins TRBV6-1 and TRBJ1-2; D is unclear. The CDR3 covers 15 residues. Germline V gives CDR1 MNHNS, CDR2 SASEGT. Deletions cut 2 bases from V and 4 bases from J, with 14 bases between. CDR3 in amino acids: CASSETHQSSYGYTF. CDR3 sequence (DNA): TGTGCCAGCAGTGAAACGCATCAAAGCAGCTATGGCTACACCTTC.

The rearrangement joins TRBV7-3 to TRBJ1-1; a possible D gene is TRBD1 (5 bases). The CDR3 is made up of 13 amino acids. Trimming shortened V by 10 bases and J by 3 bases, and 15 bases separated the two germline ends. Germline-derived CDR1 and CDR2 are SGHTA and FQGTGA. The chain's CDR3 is CATSNGGDTEAFF. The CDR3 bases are TGTGCCACCTCCAATGGGGGGGACACTGAAGCTTTCTTT.

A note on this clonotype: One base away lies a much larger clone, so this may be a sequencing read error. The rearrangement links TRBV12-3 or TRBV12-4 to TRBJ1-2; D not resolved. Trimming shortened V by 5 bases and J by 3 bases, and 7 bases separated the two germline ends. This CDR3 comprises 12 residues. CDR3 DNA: TGTGCCAGCAGTCAGGCGCACTATGGCTACACCTTC. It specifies CASSQAHYGYTF.

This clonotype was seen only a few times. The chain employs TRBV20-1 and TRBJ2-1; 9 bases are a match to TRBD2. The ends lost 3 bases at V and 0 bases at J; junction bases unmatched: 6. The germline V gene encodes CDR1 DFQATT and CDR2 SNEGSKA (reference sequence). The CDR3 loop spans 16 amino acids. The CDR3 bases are TGCAGTGCTAGCTCGACTAGCGGAAGCTCCTACAATGAGCAGTTCTTC. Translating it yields CSASSTSGSSYNEQFF.

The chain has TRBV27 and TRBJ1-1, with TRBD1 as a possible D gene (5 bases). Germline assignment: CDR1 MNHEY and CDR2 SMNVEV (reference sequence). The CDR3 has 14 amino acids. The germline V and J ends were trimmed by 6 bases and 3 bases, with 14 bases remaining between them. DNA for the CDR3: TGTGCCAGCAGCTCAGGGTGGAAGGACACTGAAGCTTTCTTT. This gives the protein CASSSGWKDTEAFF.

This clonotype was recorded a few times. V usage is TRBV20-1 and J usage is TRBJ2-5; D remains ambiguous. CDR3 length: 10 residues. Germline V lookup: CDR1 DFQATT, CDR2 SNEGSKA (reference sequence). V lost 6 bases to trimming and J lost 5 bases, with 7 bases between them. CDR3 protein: CSANRETQYF. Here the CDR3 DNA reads TGCAGTGCAAATCGGGAGACCCAGTACTTC.

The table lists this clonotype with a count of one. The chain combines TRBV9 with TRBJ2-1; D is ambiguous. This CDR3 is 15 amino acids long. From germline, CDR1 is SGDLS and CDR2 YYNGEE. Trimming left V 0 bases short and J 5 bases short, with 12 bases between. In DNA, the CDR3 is TGTGCCAGCAGCGTAGGTAGCAGAGAAAACAATGAGCAGTTCTTC. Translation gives CASSVGSRENNEQFF.

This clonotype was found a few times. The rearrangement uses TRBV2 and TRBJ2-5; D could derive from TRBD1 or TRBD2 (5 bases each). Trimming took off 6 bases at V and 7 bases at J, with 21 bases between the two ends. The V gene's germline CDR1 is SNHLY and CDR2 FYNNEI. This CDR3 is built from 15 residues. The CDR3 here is CASRPNGAQDPTQYF. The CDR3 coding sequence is TGTGCCAGCAGGCCAAACGGGGCACAGGATCCGACCCAGTACTTC.

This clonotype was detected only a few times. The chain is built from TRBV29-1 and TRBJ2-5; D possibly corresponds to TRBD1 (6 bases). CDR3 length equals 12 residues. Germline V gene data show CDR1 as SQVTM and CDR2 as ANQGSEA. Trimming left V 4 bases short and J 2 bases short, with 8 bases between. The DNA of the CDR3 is TGCAGCGTTGGGACAGAACAAGAGACCCAGTACTTC. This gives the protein CSVGTEQETQYF.

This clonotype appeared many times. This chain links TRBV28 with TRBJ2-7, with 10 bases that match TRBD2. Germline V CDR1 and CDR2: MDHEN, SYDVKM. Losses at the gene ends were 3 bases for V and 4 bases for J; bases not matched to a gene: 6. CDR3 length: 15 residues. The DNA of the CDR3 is TGTGCCAGCAGTTTCGCTAGCGGGAGCGCTTACGAGCAGTACTTC. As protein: CASSFASGSAYEQYF.

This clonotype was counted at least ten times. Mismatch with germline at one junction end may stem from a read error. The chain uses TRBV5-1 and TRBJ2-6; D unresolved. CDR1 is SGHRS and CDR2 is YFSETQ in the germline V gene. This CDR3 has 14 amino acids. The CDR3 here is CASSLGSGANVLTF. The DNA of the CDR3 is TGTGCCAGCAGCTTAGGCTCTGGGGCCAACGTCCTGACTTTC.

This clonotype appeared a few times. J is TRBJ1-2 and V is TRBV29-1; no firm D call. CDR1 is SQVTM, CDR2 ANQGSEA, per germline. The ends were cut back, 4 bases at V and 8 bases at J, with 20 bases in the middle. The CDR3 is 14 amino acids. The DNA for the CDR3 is TGCAGCGTTGGGGAACTCAACACGGTCGGAGGCTACACCTTC. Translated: CSVGELNTVGGYTF.

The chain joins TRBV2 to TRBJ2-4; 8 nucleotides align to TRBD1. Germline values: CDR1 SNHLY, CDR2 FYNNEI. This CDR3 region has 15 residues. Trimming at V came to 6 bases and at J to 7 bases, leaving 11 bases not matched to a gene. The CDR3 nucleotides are TGTGCCAGCAGCCCCGGGACAGGTGCCGGCAACATTCAGTACTTC. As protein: CASSPGTGAGNIQYF.

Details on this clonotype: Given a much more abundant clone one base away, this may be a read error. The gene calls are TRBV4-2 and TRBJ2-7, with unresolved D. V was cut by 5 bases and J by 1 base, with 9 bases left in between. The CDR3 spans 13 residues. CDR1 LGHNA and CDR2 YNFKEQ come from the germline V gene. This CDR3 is CASSATESYEQYF. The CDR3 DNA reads TGTGCCAGCAGCGCGACTGAGTCCTACGAGCAGTACTTC.

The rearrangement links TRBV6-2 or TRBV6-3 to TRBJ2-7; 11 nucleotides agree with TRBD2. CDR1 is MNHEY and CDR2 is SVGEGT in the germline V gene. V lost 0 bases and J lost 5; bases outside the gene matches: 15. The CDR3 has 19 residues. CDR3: CASSYSKGLAGGYIHEQYF. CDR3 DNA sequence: TGTGCCAGCAGTTACTCGAAAGGGCTAGCGGGAGGCTACATCCACGAGCAGTACTTC.

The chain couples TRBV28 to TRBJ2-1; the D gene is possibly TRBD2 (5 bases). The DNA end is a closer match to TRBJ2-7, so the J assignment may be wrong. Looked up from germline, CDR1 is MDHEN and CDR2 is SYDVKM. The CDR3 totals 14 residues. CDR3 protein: CASRSGASYNEQYF. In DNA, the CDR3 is TGTGCCAGCAGGAGCGGAGCCTCCTACAATGAGCAGTACTTC.

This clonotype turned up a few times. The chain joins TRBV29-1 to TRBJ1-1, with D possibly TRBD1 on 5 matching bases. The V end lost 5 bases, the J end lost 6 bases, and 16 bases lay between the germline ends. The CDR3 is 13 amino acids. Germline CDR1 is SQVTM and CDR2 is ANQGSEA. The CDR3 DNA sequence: TGCAGCGTTCGGCCGCAGGGATTTCCTGAAGCTTTCTTT. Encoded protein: CSVRPQGFPEAFF.

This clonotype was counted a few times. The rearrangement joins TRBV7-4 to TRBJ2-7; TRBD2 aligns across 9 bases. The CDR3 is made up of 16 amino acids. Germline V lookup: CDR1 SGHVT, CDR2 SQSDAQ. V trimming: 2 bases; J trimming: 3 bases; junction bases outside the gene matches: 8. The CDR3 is CASSLPSGLAFYEQYF. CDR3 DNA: TGTGCCAGCAGCTTACCCTCGGGACTAGCCTTCTACGAGCAGTACTTC.

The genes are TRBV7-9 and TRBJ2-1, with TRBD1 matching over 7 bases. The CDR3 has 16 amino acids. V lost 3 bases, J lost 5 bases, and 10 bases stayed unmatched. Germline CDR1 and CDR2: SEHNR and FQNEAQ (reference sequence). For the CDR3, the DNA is TGTGCCAGCAGCTTCCCCATCCGGGACAGAGACAATGAGCAGTTCTTC. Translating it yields CASSFPIRDRDNEQFF.

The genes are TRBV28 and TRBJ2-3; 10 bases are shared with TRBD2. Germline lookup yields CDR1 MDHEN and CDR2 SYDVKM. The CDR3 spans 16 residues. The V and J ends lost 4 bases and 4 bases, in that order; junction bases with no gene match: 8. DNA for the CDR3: TGTGCCAGCAGTTCATTAGCGGGAGGCGGGCCAGATACGCAGTATTTT. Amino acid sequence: CASSSLAGGGPDTQYF.

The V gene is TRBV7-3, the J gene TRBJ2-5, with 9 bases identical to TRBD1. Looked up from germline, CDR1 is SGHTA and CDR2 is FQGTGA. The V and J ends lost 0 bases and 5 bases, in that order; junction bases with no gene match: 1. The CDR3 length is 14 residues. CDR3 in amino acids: CASSLTGQGETQYF. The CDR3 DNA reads TGTGCCAGCAGCTTAACCGGACAGGGGGAGACCCAGTACTTC.

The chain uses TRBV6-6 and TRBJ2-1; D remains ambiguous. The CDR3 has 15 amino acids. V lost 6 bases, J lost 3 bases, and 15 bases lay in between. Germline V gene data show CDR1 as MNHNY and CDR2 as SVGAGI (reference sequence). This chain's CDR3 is CASSWSLGVYNEQFF. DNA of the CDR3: TGTGCCAGCAGCTGGAGTCTTGGAGTCTACAATGAGCAGTTCTTC.

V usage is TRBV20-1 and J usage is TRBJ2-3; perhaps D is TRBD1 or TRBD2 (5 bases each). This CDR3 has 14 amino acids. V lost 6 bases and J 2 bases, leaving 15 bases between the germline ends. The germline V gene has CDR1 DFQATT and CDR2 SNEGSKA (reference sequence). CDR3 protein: CSAEGAGLTDTQYF. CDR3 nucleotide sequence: TGCAGTGCCGAAGGGGCGGGCCTCACAGATACGCAGTATTTT.

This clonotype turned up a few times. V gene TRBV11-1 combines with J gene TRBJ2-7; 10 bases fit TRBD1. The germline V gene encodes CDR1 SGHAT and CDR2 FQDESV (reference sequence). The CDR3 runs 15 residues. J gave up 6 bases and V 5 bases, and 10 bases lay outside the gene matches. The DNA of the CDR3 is TGTGCCAGCAGCCCCAAGGGACAGGGGTCGTGCGAGCAGTACTTC. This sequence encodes CASSPKGQGSCEQYF.

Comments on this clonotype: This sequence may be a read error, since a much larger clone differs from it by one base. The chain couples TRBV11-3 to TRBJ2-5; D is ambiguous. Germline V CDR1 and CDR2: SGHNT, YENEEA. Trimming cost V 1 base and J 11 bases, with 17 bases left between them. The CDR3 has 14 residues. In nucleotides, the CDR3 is TGTGCCAGCAGCTTAGGTTCGAGTAGCAATGAGCAGTACTTC. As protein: CASSLGSSSNEQYF.

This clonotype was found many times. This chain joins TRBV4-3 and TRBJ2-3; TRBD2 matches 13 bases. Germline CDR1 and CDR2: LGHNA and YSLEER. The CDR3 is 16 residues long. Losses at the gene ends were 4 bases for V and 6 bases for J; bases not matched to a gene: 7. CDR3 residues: CASSPGLAGVADTQYF. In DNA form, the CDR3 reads TGCGCCAGCAGCCCCGGACTAGCGGGAGTAGCGGATACGCAGTATTTT.